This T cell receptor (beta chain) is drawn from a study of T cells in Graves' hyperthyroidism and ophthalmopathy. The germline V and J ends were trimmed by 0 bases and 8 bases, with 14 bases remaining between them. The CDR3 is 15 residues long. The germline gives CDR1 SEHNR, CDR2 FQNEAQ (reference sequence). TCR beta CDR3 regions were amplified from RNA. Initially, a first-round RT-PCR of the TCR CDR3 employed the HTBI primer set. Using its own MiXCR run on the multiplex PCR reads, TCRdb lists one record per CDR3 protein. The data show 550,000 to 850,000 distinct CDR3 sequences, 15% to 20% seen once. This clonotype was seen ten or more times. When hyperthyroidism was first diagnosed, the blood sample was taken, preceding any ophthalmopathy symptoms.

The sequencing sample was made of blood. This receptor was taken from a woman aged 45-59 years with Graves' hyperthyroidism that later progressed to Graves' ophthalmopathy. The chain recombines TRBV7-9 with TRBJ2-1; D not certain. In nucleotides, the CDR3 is TGTGCCAGCAGCTTAGCGCTGGAAGGGCCGGATGAGCAGTTCTTC. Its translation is CASSLALEGPDEQFF.